The 21 T cell receptor beta chains reported below all come from one sample, sequenced in a study of Graves' ophthalmopathy and Graves' hyperthyroidism. Beta-chain TCR CDR3 regions were amplified from RNA transcripts. A first-round RT-PCR used HTBI primers, followed by a second-round multiplex PCR. TCRdb independently ran MiXCR on the multiplex PCR reads; one entry per CDR3 protein. This table has approximately 540,000 distinct CDR3 sequences, less than 45% appearing once. The specimen sequenced was peripheral blood or thyroid tissue (not recorded which). Receptor source: an adult man with Graves' hyperthyroidism.

The chain couples TRBV7-6 to TRBJ2-4; 16 nucleotides agree with TRBD2. The V segment lost 0 bases and the J segment 0 bases; nucleotides outside the gene matches: 5. The CDR3 extends over 20 amino acids. Germline-derived CDR1 and CDR2 are SGHVS and FNYEAQ. CDR3 DNA sequence: TGTGCCAGCAGCTTAGCGGCGGGACTAGCGGGAGGGGTAGCCAAAAACATTCAGTACTTC. It encodes CASSLAAGLAGGVAKNIQYF.

This clonotype came up many times. The chain recombines TRBV19 with TRBJ1-2; possible D gene TRBD1, 5 bases. Deletions cut 7 bases from V and 8 bases from J, with 14 bases between. This CDR3 spans 12 amino acids. Germline lookup yields CDR1 LNHDA and CDR2 SQIVND (reference sequence). CDR3 in amino acids: CASNTDIFGYTF. Here the CDR3 DNA reads TGTGCCAGTAACACGGACATCTTCGGCTACACCTTC.

This clonotype was observed at least ten times. V and J are TRBV7-6 and TRBJ2-2; 10 bases are shared with TRBD2. Trimming at V came to 4 bases and at J to 1 base, leaving 3 bases not matched to a gene. The CDR3 contains 16 residues. Germline V CDR1 and CDR2: SGHVS, FNYEAQ. CDR3 DNA sequence: TGTGCCAGCAGCTATCTAGCGGGAGAGAACACCGGGGAGCTGTTTTTT. This sequence encodes CASSYLAGENTGELFF.

This clonotype was recorded at least ten times. The V gene is TRBV19, the J gene TRBJ1-1; 9 bases are a match to TRBD1. Germline loops: CDR1 LNHDA, CDR2 SQIVND (reference sequence). V was pared by 2 bases and J by 5 bases, with 6 bases of the junction left unmatched. The CDR3 covers 15 residues. CDR3 residues: CASSIIGQGRTEAFF. The DNA of the CDR3 is TGTGCCAGTAGTATAATCGGACAGGGGAGGACTGAAGCTTTCTTT.

This clonotype was counted at least ten times. The chain uses TRBV7-3 and TRBJ2-6; no clear D gene. In germline, CDR1 is SGHTA, CDR2 FQGTGA. CDR3 length: 16 amino acids. V was pared by 5 bases and J by 0 bases, with 11 bases between. CDR3 DNA sequence: TGTGCCAGCAGCGGCACTAATCACTCTGGGGCCAACGTCCTGACTTTC. Amino acid sequence: CASSGTNHSGANVLTF.

Ten or more counts support this clonotype. This rearrangement joins TRBV7-6 to TRBJ1-2, with D possibly being TRBD1 (5 bases). The germline V and J ends were trimmed by 3 bases and 5 bases, with 13 bases remaining between them. The CDR3 has 14 residues. Germline lookup yields CDR1 SGHVS and CDR2 FNYEAQ. CDR3 loop: CASSFAGAGYGYTF. DNA for the CDR3: TGTGCCAGCAGCTTCGCCGGGGCAGGGTATGGCTACACCTTC.

This clonotype was seen at least ten times. This chain connects TRBV20-1 to TRBJ1-1; D is perhaps TRBD1 (5 bases). Trimming shortened V by 3 bases and J by 5 bases, and 19 bases separated the two germline ends. The CDR3 loop spans 15 amino acids. Germline lookup yields CDR1 DFQATT and CDR2 SNEGSKA (reference sequence). CDR3 nucleotide sequence: TGCAGTGCTAGCGATCCCTTCAGGGCGGGGACTGAAGCTTTCTTT. The encoded protein is CSASDPFRAGTEAFF.

The rearrangement links TRBV25-1 to TRBJ2-7; D may match TRBD1 or TRBD2 (5 bases each). The germline V gene has CDR1 MGHDK and CDR2 SYGVNS. Trimming removed 2 bases at V and 4 bases at J, with 27 bases between. The CDR3 is 19 residues long. CDR3 sequence reads: CASSEVLGLGDGELYEQYF. CDR3 DNA sequence: TGTGCCAGCAGTGAAGTGCTTGGTCTCGGGGACGGAGAATTATACGAGCAGTACTTC.

V gene TRBV24-1 combines with J gene TRBJ2-5; D not certain. From germline, CDR1 is KGHDR and CDR2 SFDVKD. Trimming removed 3 bases from V and 5 bases from J, with 9 bases in between. The CDR3 length is 13 residues. The CDR3 DNA follows: TGTGCCACCAGTGATGCCTACAATGAGACCCAGTACTTC. Its protein product is CATSDAYNETQYF.

This chain links TRBV4-1 with TRBJ1-3; TRBD1 might be the D (5 bases). Trimming pared 4 bases from V and 1 base from J, leaving 14 bases between. Looked up from germline, CDR1 is MGHRA and CDR2 is YSYEKL. The CDR3 is made up of 16 amino acids. CDR3 in amino acids: CASSPTGGNSGNTIYF. The CDR3 DNA reads TGCGCCAGCAGCCCAACCGGGGGGAATTCTGGAAACACCATATATTTT.

V gene TRBV20-1 combines with J gene TRBJ1-4; 7 bases are shared with TRBD1. V shed 3 bases, J shed 4 bases, and the junction held 5 bases outside the gene matches. This CDR3 is built from 14 residues. Germline V gives CDR1 DFQATT, CDR2 SNEGSKA (reference sequence). The CDR3 bases are TGCAGTGCTAGTGCAACAGGGGTTAATGAAAAACTGTTTTTT. It encodes CSASATGVNEKLFF.

The CDR3 loop reads CAWSVRARGNQPQHF. As DNA, the CDR3 is TGTGCCTGGAGTGTAAGGGCGCGCGGCAATCAGCCCCAGCATTTT. The chain couples TRBV30 to TRBJ1-5; no definite D call. The V gene's germline CDR1 is GTSNPN and CDR2 SVGIG (reference sequence). The CDR3 covers 15 residues. V gave up 0 bases and J gave up 2 bases, with 11 bases separating them.

This clonotype was detected many times. V usage is TRBV29-1 and J usage is TRBJ2-2; no firm D call. There are 14 residues in the CDR3. Germline V gene sequence: CDR1 SQVTM, CDR2 ANQGSEA. The V gene lost 7 bases and the J gene lost 1 base, with 13 bases spanning the gap. The CDR3 is CSAPGRRNTGELFF. CDR3 sequence (DNA): TGCAGCGCCCCTGGACGGCGGAACACCGGGGAGCTGTTTTTT.

This clonotype has at least ten counts. This sequence joins TRBV10-2 and TRBJ1-1; D gene uncertain. With 10 bases removed from V and 6 bases from J, the gap between germline ends came to 15 bases. The CDR3 sequence is 12 residues long. CDR1 is WSHSY, CDR2 SAAADI, per germline. This CDR3 reads CATLSPIAEAFF. CDR3 bases: TGCGCCACCCTATCGCCTATCGCTGAAGCTTTCTTT.

This clonotype has a count of ten or more. V usage is TRBV7-3 and J usage is TRBJ2-2, with 8 nucleotides matching TRBD1. In germline, CDR1 is SGHTA, CDR2 FQGTGA. V was pared by 6 bases and J by 4 bases, with 7 bases of the junction left unmatched. The CDR3 has 15 amino acids. CDR3 sequence: CASRKDRGSTGELFF. CDR3 bases: TGTGCCAGCAGGAAAGACAGGGGATCCACCGGGGAGCTGTTTTTT.

This clonotype occurred many times. The chain carries TRBV12-3 or TRBV12-4 and TRBJ2-7, with unresolved D. Trimming cost V 6 bases and J 2 bases, with 8 bases left between them. The CDR3 runs 12 residues. The CDR3 bases are TGTGCCAGCAGCTCCGTCACCTACGAGCAGTACTTC. Residues: CASSSVTYEQYF.

This clonotype was counted ten times or more. The V and J genes are TRBV5-5 and TRBJ1-4; TRBD1 might be the D (6 bases). Germline CDR1 and CDR2: SGHKS and YYEKEE (reference sequence). The CDR3 runs to 15 residues. V was shortened by 4 bases and J by 7 bases, with 17 bases between the two germline ends. The CDR3 protein is CASSGNRDILEKLFF. For the CDR3, the DNA is TGTGCCAGCAGCGGGAACAGGGATATTCTTGAAAAACTGTTTTTT.

Comments on this clonotype: A much more abundant neighbour one base away suggests this may be a read error. The gene calls are TRBV11-2 and TRBJ2-7, with D possibly matching TRBD1 (6 bases). The CDR3 covers 16 residues. V shed 5 bases and J shed 8 bases, with 25 bases lying between them. Germline-derived CDR1 and CDR2 are SGHAT and FQNNGV. The CDR3: CASSAPGTPGLYKQYF. The CDR3 DNA reads as TGTGCCAGCAGCGCGCCCGGGACACCCGGCCTTTACAAGCAGTACTTC. Full variable domain (missing parts from reference TRBV11-2 and TRBJ2-7): EAGVAQSPRYKIIEKRQSVAFWCNPISGHATLYWYQQILGQGPKLLIQFQNNGVVDDSQLPKDRFSAERLKGVDSTLKIQPAKLEDSAVYLCASSAPGTPGLYKQYFGPGTRLTVT.

The chain recombines TRBV5-8 with TRBJ1-2; D ambiguous. CDR3 length: 14 amino acids. Germline-derived CDR1 and CDR2 are SGHTS and YDEGEE. V lost 9 bases and J lost 0, with 15 bases in between. Written as DNA, the CDR3 is TGTGCCACTCCCCGGACTGGAACTAACTATGGCTACACCTTC. Translation gives CATPRTGTNYGYTF. The whole variable domain, filled in from reference TRBV5-8 and TRBJ1-2, reads EAGVTQSPTHLIKTRGQQATLRCSPISGHTSVYWYQQALGLGLQFLLWYDEGEERNRGNFPPRFSGRQFPNYSSELNVNALELEDSALYLCATPRTGTNYGYTFGSGTRLTVV.

This clonotype is a singleton in its sample. The junction shows a germline mismatch at one end, possibly a read error. The chain couples TRBV5-1 to TRBJ2-7; 10 positions agree with TRBD1. The last part of the DNA fits TRBJ2-1 better; the J call may be wrong. In germline, CDR1 is SGHRS, CDR2 YFSETQ. The CDR3 has 15 amino acids. CDR3 region: CAGSLGFGTGDEQFF. In DNA, the CDR3 is TGCGCCGGCAGCTTGGGTTTCGGGACAGGGGATGAGCAGTTCTTC.

There are a few counts of this clonotype. This rearrangement joins TRBV12-5 to TRBJ1-1; unclear D gene. The length of the CDR3 is 13 residues. CDR1 is LGHNT, CDR2 FRNRAP, per germline. Trimming removed 3 bases from V and 1 base from J, with 6 bases in between. CDR3 DNA sequence: TGTGCTAGTGGTTTCTACGAGAACACTGAAGCTTTCTTT. Translating it yields CASGFYENTEAFF. Looking up the rest from reference TRBV12-5 and TRBJ1-1 gives the full variable domain: DARVTQTPRHKVTEMGQEVTMRCQPILGHNTVFWYRQTMMQGLELLAYFRNRAPLDDSGMPKDRFSAEMPDATLATLKIQPSEPRDSAVYFCASGFYENTEAFFGQGTRLTVV.